The source of this T cell receptor (beta chain) is a study of monozygotic twins with inflammatory bowel disease. A template switching step added UMIs, each with a 6-nucleotide sample barcode. No DNA is given; TCRdb re-called the 5' RACE reads and lists each CDR3 protein once. Reported are nearly 450,000 distinct CDR3 sequences; the ten largest clones contain 2% to 3%. The source is a human donor with ulcerative colitis or Crohn's disease, or a healthy co-twin of an affected twin (not recorded which). Sequences were obtained from blood.

The CDR3 sequence: CASGPRGGQETQYF. The chain carries TRBV12-5 and TRBJ2-5; TCRdb gives TRBD1 as the D gene, but with no DNA this cannot be confirmed. The germline CDR1 and CDR2 sequences are LGHNT and FRNRAP. This CDR3 is built from 14 residues.